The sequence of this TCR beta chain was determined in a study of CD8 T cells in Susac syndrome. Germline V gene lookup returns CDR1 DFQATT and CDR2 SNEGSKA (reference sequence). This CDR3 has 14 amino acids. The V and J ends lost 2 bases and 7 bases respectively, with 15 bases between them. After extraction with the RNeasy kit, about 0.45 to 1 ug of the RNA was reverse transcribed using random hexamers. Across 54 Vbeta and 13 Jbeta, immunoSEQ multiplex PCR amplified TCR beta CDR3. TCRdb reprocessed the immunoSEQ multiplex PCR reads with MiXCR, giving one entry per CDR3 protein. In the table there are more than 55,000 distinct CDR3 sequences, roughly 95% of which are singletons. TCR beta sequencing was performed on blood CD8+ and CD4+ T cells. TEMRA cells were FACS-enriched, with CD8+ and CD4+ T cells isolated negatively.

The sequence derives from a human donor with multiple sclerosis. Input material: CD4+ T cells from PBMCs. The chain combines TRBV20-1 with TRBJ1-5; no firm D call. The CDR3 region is CSARMNGDKQPQHF. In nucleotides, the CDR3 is TGCAGTGCTAGAATGAATGGGGATAAGCAGCCCCAGCATTTT.